Listed below are T cell receptor beta chains from one sample, sequenced in a study of T cells in Graves' hyperthyroidism and ophthalmopathy. TCRdb recomputed calls from the multiplex PCR reads with MiXCR, one row per CDR3 protein. This sample has 600,000 to 750,000 distinct CDR3 sequences; roughly a sixth occur once, and the top ten carry about 14%. Sequenced material: blood. The receptors shown here come from a middle-aged man with Graves' hyperthyroidism. CDR3s include the opening cysteine and the closing phenylalanine or tryptophan. The order of the fields is V gene, clone size, D gene, J gene, CDR3 DNA, CDR3 protein. A D gene is named only where the DNA matches it firmly. Expanded clones get a size class; other rows say once, few or many, or leave the size out.

>TRBV29-1|few|TRBD2|TRBJ2-3
TGCAGCGCCCTCCTAGCGGGAGGGTTAGAGGATACGCAGTATTTT
CSALLAGGLEDTQYF
>TRBV3-1|few|TRBD2|TRBJ2-1
TGTGCCAGCAGCCCGAGCGGTAGCGGGAATAGGCCTAATGAGCAGTTCTTC
CASSPSGSGNRPNEQFF
>TRBV24-1|few|TRBD2|TRBJ2-1
TGTGCCACCAGTGACCCCGGACTAGCGGGATCCTACAATGAGCAGTTCTTC
CATSDPGLAGSYNEQFF
>TRBV28|NA|NA|TRBJ1-1
TGTGCCAGCAGTACACAGGGAATGGGGATCACTGAAGCTTTCTTT
CASSTQGMGITEAFF
>TRBV5-8|few|NA|TRBJ2-5
TGTGCCTTGGGGGAACGTCAAGAGACCCAGTACTTC
CALGERQETQYF
>TRBV6-2/TRBV6-3|many|NA|TRBJ1-1
TGTGCCAGCAGTTACGCTCTGTTCACTGAAGCTTTCTTT
CASSYALFTEAFF
>TRBV9|NA|NA|TRBJ2-7
TGTGCCAGCAGCGTTGGGAGCTCCTACGAGCAGTACTTC
CASSVGSSYEQYF
>TRBV29-1|NA|NA|TRBJ2-5
TGCAGCGTTGAAGATGTGTGGCAGGTTCAAGAGACCAAGTACTTC
CSVEDVWQVQETKYF
>TRBV5-1|few|TRBD2|TRBJ2-5
TGCGCCAGCAGCTCCTCTAGCGGAGGGGTGGAGACCCAGTACTTC
CASSSSSGGVETQYF
>TRBV30|NA|NA|TRBJ2-6
TGTGCCTGGAGTGGAATAAAGGCTTTAAGCTCTGGGGCCAACGTCCTGACTTTC
CAWSGIKALSSGANVLTF
>TRBV11-2|many|NA|TRBJ2-7
TGTGCCAGCAGCATTAGCGGTTACGAGCAGTACTTC
CASSISGYEQYF
>TRBV29-1|many|TRBD1|TRBJ1-2
TGCAGCACCCGTGGGACAGGCTATGGCTACACCTTC
CSTRGTGYGYTF
>TRBV2|many|NA|TRBJ2-3
TGTGCCAGCAGCGGTGCATCTACTCAAGGAGATACGCAGTATTTT
CASSGASTQGDTQYF
>TRBV6-1|many|NA|TRBJ1-4
TGTGCCAGCAGTGAATGGAATGAAAAACTGTTTTTT
CASSEWNEKLFF
>TRBV28|NA|NA|TRBJ2-2
TGTGCCAGCAGTTCGGCGGGGAGTGGCGGGGAGCTGTTTTTT
CASSSAGSGGELFF
>TRBV6-1|few|NA|TRBJ1-2
TGTGCCGCCGGAGTGCGTGGCTACACCTTC
CAAGVRGYTF
>TRBV27|many|TRBD1|TRBJ1-2
TGTGCCAGCAGCGCTGACAGGGGACATGGCTACACCTTC
CASSADRGHGYTF
>TRBV12-3/TRBV12-4|NA|TRBD2|TRBJ2-1
TGTGCCAGCAGTTCCACCGGGACTAGGGCGTACAATGAGCAGTTCTTC
CASSSTGTRAYNEQFF
>TRBV24-1|few|NA|TRBJ1-5
TGTGCCACCAGTATGGGCAATCAGCCCCAGCATTTT
CATSMGNQPQHF
>TRBV28|many|TRBD1|TRBJ2-7
TGTGCCAGCAGTTTCGATAAGGGAACAGGGGCCCTCTTTTACGAGCAGTACTTC
CASSFDKGTGALFYEQYF
>TRBV29-1|NA|TRBD1|TRBJ2-7
TGCAGTGCCGGGACAGGCAGAGTCGGCGAGCAGTACTTC
CSAGTGRVGEQYF
>TRBV7-6|many|TRBD2|TRBJ2-1
TGTGCCAGCAGCTTAGCATGGCGCGGGAGCTCCTACAATGAGCAGTTCTTC
CASSLAWRGSSYNEQFF
>TRBV20-1|few|TRBD2|TRBJ2-7
TGCAGTGCTAGAGGTGGTAGCGGGACCTACGAGCAGTACTTC
CSARGGSGTYEQYF
>TRBV7-2|many|NA|TRBJ1-1
TGTGCCAGCAGCTTAGTTAACAGGCGCGATGAAGCTTTCTTT
CASSLVNRRDEAFF
>TRBV20-1|NA|TRBD1|TRBJ2-5
TGCAGTGCTAGAGTAGTCTTAGACAGGGGGCCCCGGTCGACCCAGTACTTC
CSARVVLDRGPRSTQYF